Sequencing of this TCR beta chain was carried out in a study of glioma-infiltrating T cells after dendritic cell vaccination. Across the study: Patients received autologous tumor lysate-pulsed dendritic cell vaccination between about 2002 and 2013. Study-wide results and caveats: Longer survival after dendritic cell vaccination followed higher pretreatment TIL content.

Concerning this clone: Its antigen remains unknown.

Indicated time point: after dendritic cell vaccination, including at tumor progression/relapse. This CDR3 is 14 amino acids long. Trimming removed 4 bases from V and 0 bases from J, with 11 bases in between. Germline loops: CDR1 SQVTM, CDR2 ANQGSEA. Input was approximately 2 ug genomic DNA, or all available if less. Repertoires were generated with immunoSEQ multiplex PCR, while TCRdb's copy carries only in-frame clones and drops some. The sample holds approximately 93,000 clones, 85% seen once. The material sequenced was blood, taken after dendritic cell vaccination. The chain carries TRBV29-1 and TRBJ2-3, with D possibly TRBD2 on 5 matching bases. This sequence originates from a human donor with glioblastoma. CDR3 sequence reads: CSVGGLASTDTQYF. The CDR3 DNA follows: TGCAGCGTTGGAGGGTTAGCGAGCACAGATACGCAGTATTTT.